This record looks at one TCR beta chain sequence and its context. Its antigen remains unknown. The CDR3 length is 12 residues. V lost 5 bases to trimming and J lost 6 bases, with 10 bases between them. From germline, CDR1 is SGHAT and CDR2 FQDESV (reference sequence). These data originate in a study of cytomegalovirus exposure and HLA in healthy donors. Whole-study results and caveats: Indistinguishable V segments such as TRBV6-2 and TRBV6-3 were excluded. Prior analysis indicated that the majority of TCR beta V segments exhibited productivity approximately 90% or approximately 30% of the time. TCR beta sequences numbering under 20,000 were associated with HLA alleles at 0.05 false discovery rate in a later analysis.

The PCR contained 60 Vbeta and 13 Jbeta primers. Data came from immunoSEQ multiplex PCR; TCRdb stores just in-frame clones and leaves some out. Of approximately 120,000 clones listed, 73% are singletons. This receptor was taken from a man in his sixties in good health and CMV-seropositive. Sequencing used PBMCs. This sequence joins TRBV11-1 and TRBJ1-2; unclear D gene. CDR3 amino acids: CASSAVRDGYTF. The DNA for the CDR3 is TGTGCCAGCAGCGCGGTGAGGGATGGCTACACCTTC.